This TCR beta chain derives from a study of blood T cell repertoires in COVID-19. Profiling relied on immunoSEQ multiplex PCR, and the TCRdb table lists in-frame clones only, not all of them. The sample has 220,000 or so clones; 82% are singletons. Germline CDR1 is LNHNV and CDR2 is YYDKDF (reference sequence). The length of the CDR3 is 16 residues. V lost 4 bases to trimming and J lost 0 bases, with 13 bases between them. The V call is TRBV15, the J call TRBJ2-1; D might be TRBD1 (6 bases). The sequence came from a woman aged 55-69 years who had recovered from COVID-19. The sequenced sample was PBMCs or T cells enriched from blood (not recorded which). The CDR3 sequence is CATSKDRPSSYNEQFF. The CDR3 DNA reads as TGTGCCACCAGCAAAGACAGGCCAAGCTCCTACAATGAGCAGTTCTTC.